Below, 2 T cell receptor beta chains from the same sample are listed, as sequenced in a study of post-analysis software for immune sequencing data. Researchers reported that TCR beta cDNA libraries carried unique molecular identifiers. TCRdb itself ran the PCR reads through MiXCR, one entry per CDR3 protein. Seen here are about 460,000 distinct CDR3 sequences, nearly 45% observed once, and the top ten hold about 12%. No antigen has been identified for these receptors. Study conclusions and caveats: When patients were compared with controls, five TRBV segments were more frequent, TRBV5-6, TRBV5-1 and TRBV20-1 among them.

The sample consisted of blood. Every receptor here comes from a girl aged 5 to 17 with multiple sclerosis.

This clonotype was seen at least ten times. The chain employs TRBV29-1 and TRBJ2-1; 8 bases agree with TRBD2. CDR3 length: 15 residues. J lost 0 bases, V lost 7 bases, and 8 bases had no gene match. Germline loops: CDR1 SQVTM, CDR2 ANQGSEA. CDR3 loop: CSGTSGASSYNEQFF. CDR3 sequence (DNA): TGCAGCGGCACTAGCGGAGCGTCCTCCTACAATGAGCAGTTCTTC.

This clonotype appeared a single time. This chain connects TRBV29-1 to TRBJ2-4; no definite D call. Looked up from germline, CDR1 is SQVTM and CDR2 is ANQGSEA. The CDR3 consists of 11 residues. Trimming took off 5 bases at V and 7 bases at J, with 9 bases between the two ends. CDR3 DNA: TGCAGCGTTTCAGCCGGGAACATTCAGTACTTC. This translates into CSVSAGNIQYF. Looking up the rest from reference TRBV29-1 and TRBJ2-4 gives the full variable domain: SAVISQKPSRDICQRGTSLTIQCQVDSQVTMMFWYRQQPGQSLTLIATANQGSEATYESGFVIDKFPISRPNLTFSTLTVSNMSPEDSSIYLCSVSAGNIQYFGAGTRLSVL.